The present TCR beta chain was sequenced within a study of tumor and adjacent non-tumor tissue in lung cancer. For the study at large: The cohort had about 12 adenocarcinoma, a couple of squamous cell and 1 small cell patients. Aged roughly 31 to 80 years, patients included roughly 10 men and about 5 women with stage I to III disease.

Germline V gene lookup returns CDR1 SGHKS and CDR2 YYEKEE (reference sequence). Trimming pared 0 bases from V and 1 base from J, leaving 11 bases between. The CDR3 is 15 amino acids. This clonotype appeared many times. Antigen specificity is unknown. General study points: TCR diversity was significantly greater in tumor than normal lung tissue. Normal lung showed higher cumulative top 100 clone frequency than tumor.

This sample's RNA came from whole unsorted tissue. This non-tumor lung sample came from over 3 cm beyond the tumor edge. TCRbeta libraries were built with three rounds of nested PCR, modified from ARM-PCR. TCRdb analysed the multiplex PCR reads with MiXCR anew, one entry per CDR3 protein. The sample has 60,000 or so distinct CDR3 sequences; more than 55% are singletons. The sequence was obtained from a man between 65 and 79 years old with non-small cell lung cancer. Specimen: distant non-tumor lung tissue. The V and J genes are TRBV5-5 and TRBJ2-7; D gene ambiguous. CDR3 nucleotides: TGTGCCAGCAGCTTGGCGCCCGATACTTCCTACGAGCAGTACTTC. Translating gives CASSLAPDTSYEQYF.